In this sample, the clone carrying this T cell receptor beta chain turned up many times. Its antigen is undetermined. The sample comes from a study of T-cell reconstitution after alpha-beta-depleted transplantation in children. Deletions cut 1 base from V and 5 bases from J, with 9 bases between. Looked up from germline, CDR1 is SGHRS and CDR2 is YFSETQ. The length of the CDR3 is 14 residues. Study conclusions and caveats: T-cell numbers and diversity, one year after transplant, stemmed largely from T cells that were newly produced. In some patients, recipient T cells and intrathymic progenitors surviving conditioning explained high day-60 diversity. Approximately two months post-transplant, alpha-beta T cells reportedly originated from several hundred expanded graft clones.

For TCRbeta, the library was prepared with unique molecular identifiers. Via MiXCR, TCRdb re-called the PCR reads, giving one row per CDR3 protein. The sample includes hundreds of thousands of distinct CDR3 sequences, under 13% seen only once; the top ten take 28%. This chain links TRBV5-1 with TRBJ1-4; D uncertain. The sequencing here drew on PBMCs, taken before TCRalphabeta/CD19-depleted stem cell transplant. The origin of this receptor is a child less than two years old with acute myeloid leukemia, due to receive a stem cell transplant. The DNA for the CDR3 is TGCGCCAGCAGCTTGAGACCAGACAATGAAAAACTGTTTTTT. It is translated as CASSLRPDNEKLFF. Based on the CDR3 plus reference TRBV5-1 and TRBJ1-4, the full variable domain is KAGVTQTPRYLIKTRGQQVTLSCSPISGHRSVSWYQQTPGQGLQFLFEYFSETQRNKGNFPGRFSGRQFSNSRSEMNVSTLELGDSALYLCASSLRPDNEKLFFGSGTQLSVL.